What follows is one T cell receptor beta chain and its context. The sample originates from a study of T cell changes during pregnancy in multiple sclerosis. Germline V CDR1 and CDR2: SGHNT, YYREEE (reference sequence). This CDR3 has 15 amino acids. V was pared by 1 base and J by 8 bases, with 9 bases of the junction left unmatched. Method: immunoSEQ multiplex PCR; TCRdb's copy keeps in-frame clones and lacks some. The sample lists approximately 30,000 clones, around 92% occurring once. The source was CD8+ T cells from peripheral blood mononuclear cells, collected in the second trimester of pregnancy. This TCR was recovered from a female donor in good health, enrolled as a control in a pregnancy study. The chain carries TRBV5-4 and TRBJ2-3; 8 bases agree with TRBD2. In DNA, the CDR3 is TGTGCCAGCAGCTTGTTTGAGAGCGGGGGTGTTACGCAGTATTTT. Protein: CASSLFESGGVTQYF.